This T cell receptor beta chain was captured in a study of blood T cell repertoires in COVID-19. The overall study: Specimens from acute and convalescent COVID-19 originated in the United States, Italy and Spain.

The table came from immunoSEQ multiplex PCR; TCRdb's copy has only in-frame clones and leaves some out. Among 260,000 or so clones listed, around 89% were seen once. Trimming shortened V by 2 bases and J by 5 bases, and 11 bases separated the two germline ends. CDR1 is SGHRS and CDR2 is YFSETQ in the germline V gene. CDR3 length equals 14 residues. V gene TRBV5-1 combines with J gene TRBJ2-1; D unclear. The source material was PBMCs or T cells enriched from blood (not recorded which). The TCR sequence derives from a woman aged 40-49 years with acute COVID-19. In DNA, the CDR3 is TGCGCCAGCAGCTTTGGCGACTTCCACAATGAGCAGTTCTTC. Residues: CASSFGDFHNEQFF.